This T cell receptor beta chain comes out of a study of shared clonotypes between healthy human individuals. Regarding the study as a whole: Sorted-subset samples were not fully sequenced, rarefaction indicated.

Libraries were prepared by immunoSEQ multiplex PCR; TCRdb keeps only in-frame clonotypes and omits some of them. The sample includes over a million clones, approximately 78% of them seen just once. About this clone: Its antigen is not known.

Germline CDR1 is MNHEY and CDR2 is SVGAGI. This CDR3 is 14 amino acids long. V was trimmed by 7 bases and J by 6 bases, leaving 19 bases between them. Each sample came from a Caucasian adult donor living in Nashville, Tennessee. This receptor was obtained from a man younger than 35 in good health. Some clones in this sample may be carry-over from other donors' samples. Sample: memory CD4+ T cells from PBMCs. The subset denotes: CD45RA-negative fraction. The chain has TRBV6-5 and TRBJ2-7; perhaps TRBD2 as D (6 bases). The CDR3 DNA reads TGTGCCAGCACGTCGGGGGTTCAGGTTGCCGAGCAGTACTTC. It specifies CASTSGVQVAEQYF.